This T cell receptor beta chain was found in a study of T cell responses to AZD1222 COVID-19 vaccine. Sequencing used immunoSEQ multiplex PCR; TCRdb keeps in-frame clones, though not all of them. The sample holds around 130,000 clones, more than 80% seen once. The CDR3 sequence is 14 residues long. Trimming pared 2 bases from V and 1 base from J, leaving 9 bases between. Germline V lookup: CDR1 MNHEY, CDR2 SMNVEV (reference sequence). The starting material was peripheral blood, obtained 28 days after the second dose of the MenACWY control vaccine. V gene TRBV27 combines with J gene TRBJ2-7; perhaps TRBD2 as D (5 bases). This receptor was obtained from an adult who received the MenACWY meningococcal vaccine as a control. The CDR3 bases are TGTGCCAGCAGTTTAGCGGGTATATCCTACGAGCAGTACTTC. Amino acids: CASSLAGISYEQYF.